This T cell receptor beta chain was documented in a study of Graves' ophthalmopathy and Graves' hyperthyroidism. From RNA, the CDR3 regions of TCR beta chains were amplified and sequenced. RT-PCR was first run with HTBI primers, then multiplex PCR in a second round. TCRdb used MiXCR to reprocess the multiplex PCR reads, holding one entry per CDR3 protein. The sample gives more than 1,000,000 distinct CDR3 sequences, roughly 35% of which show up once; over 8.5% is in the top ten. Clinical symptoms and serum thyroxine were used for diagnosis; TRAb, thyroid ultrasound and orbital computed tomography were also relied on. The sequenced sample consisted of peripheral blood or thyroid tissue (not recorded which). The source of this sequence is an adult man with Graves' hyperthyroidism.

CDR3 sequence (DNA): TGTGCCAGCAGCCAACCGGGACAGGGTAGCGAGCAGCCCCAGCATTTT. Its translation: CASSQPGQGSEQPQHF. The rearrangement uses TRBV12-3 or TRBV12-4 and TRBJ1-5, with 9 bases matching TRBD1. Losses at the gene ends were 6 bases for V and 7 bases for J; bases not matched to a gene: 13. There are 16 residues in the CDR3.